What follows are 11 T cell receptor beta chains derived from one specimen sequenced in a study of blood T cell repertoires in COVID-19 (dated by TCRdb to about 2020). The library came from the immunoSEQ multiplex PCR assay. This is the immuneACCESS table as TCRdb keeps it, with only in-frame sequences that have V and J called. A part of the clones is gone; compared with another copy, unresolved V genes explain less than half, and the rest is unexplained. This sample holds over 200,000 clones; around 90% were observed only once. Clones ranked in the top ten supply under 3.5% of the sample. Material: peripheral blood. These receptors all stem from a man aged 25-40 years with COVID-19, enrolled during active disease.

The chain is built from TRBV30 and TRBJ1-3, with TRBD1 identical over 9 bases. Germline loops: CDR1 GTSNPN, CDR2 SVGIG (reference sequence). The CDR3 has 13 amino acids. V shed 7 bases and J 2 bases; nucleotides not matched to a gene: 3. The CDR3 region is CASQGATGNTIYF. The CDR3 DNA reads TGTGCCTCACAGGGGGCCACTGGAAACACCATATATTTT.

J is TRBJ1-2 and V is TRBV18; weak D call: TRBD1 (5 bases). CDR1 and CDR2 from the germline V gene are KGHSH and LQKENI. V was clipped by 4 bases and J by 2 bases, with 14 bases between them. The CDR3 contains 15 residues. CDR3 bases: TGTGCCAGCTCACAGGGGATAATTTCAAACTATGGCTACACCTTC. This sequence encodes CASSQGIISNYGYTF.

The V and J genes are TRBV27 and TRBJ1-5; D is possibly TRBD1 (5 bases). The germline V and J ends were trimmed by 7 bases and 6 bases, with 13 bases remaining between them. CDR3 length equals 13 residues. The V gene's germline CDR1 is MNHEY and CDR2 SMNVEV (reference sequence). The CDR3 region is CASKGTGGQPQHF. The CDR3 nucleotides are TGTGCCAGCAAAGGGACGGGGGGTCAGCCCCAGCATTTT.

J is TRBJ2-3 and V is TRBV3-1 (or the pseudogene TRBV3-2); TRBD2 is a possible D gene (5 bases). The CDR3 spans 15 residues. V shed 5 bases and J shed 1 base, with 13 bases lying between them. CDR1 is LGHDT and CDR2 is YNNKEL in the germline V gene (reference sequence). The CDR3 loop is CASSREEVGTDTQYF. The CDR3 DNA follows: TGTGCCAGCAGCAGAGAGGAGGTCGGCACAGATACGCAGTATTTT.

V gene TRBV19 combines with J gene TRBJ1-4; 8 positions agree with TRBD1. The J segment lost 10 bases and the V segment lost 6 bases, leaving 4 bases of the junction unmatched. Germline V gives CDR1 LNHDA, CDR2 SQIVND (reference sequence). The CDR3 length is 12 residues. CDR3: CASRAGQGKLFF. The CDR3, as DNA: TGTGCCAGTAGAGCCGGACAGGGAAAACTGTTTTTT. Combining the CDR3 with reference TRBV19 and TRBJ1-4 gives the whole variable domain DGGITQSPKYLFRKEGQNVTLSCEQNLNHDAMYWYRQDPGQGLRLIYYSQIVNDFQKGDIAEGYSVSREKKESFPLTVTSAQKNPTAFYLCASRAGQGKLFFGSGTQLSVL.

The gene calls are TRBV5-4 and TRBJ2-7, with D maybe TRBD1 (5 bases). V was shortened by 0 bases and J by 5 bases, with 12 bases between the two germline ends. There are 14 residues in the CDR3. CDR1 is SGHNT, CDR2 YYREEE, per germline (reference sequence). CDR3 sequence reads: CASSLASGYNEQYF. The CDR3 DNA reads TGTGCCAGCAGCTTGGCTTCAGGGTACAACGAGCAGTACTTC.

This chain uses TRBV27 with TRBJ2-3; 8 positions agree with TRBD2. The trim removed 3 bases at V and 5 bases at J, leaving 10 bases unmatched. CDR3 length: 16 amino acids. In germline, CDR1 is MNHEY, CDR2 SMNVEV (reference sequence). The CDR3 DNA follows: TGTGCCAGCAGTTTGCGGCTAGCGGGCTCTCAAGATACGCAGTATTTT. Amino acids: CASSLRLAGSQDTQYF.

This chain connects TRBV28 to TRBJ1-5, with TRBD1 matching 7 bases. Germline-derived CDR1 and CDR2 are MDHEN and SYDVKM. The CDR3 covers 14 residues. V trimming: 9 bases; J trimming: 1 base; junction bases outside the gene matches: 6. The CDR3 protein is CASGQGGSNQPQHF. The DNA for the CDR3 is TGTGCCAGTGGGCAGGGGGGAAGCAATCAGCCCCAGCATTTT.

In nucleotides, the CDR3 is TGTGCCAGCAGCCCCATACAGGGTGCGGCTGAGCAGTTCTTC. Its translation: CASSPIQGAAEQFF. The chain uses TRBV5-6 and TRBJ2-1, with D maybe TRBD1 (6 bases). Germline CDR1 and CDR2: SGHDT and YYEEEE. The CDR3 extends over 14 amino acids. The V end was cut by 4 bases, the J end by 9 bases, with 17 bases between.

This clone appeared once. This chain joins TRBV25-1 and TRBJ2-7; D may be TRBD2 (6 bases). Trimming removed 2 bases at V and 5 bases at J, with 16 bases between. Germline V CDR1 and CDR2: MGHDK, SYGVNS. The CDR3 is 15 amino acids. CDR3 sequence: CASSEVGGPPHEQYF. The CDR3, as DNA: TGTGCCAGCAGTGAAGTGGGAGGACCCCCGCACGAGCAGTACTTC.

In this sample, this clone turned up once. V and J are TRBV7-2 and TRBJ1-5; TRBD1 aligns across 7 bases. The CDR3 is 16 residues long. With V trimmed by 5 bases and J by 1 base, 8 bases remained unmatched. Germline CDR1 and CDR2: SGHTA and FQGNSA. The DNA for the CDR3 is TGTGCCAGCAGCCTACAGGGGAGTGTGAGCAATCAGCCCCAGCATTTT. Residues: CASSLQGSVSNQPQHF.